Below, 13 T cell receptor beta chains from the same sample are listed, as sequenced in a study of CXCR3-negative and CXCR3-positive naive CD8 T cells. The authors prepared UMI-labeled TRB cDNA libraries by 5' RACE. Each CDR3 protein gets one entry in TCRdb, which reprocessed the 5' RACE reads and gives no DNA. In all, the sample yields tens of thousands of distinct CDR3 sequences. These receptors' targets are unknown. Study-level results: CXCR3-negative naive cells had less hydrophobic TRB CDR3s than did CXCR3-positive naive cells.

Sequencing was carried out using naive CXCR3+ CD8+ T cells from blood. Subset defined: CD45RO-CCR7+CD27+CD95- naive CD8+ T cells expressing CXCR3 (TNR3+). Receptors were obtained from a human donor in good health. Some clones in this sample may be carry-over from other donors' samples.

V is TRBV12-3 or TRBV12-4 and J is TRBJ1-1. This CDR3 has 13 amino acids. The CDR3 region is CASTSTVDTEAFF.

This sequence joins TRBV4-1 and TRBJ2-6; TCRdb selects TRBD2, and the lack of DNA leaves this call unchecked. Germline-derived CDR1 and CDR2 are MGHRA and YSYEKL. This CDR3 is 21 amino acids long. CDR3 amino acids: CASSQAQSTSGSWAGANVLTF.

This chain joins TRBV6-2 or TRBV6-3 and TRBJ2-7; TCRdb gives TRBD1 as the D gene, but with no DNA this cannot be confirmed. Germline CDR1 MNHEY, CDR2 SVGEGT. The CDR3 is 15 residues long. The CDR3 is CASSYSRTGIGEQYF.

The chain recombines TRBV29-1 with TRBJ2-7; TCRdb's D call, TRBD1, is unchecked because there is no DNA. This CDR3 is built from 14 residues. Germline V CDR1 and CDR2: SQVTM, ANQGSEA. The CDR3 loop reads CSVEEEGGTYEQYF.

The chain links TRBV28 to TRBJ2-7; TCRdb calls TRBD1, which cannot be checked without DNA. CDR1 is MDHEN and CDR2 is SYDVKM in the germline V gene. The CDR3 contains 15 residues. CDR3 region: CASSLPGQGPNEQYF.

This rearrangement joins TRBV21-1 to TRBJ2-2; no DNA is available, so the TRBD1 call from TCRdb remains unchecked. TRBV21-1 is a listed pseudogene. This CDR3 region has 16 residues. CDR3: CASSNIGTGSPGELFF.

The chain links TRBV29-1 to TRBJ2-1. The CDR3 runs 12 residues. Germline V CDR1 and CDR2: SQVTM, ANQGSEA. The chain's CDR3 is CSDLTEYNEQFF.

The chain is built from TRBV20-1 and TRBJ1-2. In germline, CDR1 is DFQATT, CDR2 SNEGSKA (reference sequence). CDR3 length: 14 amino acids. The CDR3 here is CSARDRYSQDGYTF.

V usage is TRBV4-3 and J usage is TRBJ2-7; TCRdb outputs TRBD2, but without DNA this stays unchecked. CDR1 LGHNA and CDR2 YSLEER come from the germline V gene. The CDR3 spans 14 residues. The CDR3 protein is CASSLGLESYEQYF.

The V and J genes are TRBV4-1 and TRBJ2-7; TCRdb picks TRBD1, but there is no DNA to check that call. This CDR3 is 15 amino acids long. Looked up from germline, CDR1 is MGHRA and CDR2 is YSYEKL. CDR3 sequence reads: CASSQRQEETYEQYF.

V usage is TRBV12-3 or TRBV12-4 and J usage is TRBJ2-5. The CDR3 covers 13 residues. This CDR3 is CASGSTKVETQYF.

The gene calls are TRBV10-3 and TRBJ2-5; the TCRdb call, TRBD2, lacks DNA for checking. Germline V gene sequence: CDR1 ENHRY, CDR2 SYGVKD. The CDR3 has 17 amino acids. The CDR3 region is CAISESWRGGIQETQYF.

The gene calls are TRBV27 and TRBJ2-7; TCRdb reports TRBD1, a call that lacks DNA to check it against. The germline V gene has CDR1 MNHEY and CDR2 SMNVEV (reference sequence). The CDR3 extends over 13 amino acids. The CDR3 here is CASSSRASLEQYF.